The clone carrying this TCR beta chain was counted a few times. Its cognate antigen is unknown. This sample's treatment: therapeutic diphenylcyclopropenone sensitization with weekly scalp DPC. V shed 4 bases and J shed 2 bases, with 5 bases lying between them. The CDR3 is made up of 12 amino acids. The data derive from a study of human T cells and chemical hapten exposure. At the level of the study: After 6 days, upper back 0.01% DPC patch tests were scored. General study results and limits: Relative to control repertoires, expanded TCRs gave rise to significantly more large CDR3 similarity clusters. Donors in the study had alopecia, meaning their immune response may differ from healthy people's.

The library tagged individual cDNA molecules with unique molecular identifiers. TCRdb used MiXCR to reprocess the reads, holding one entry per CDR3 protein. The sample comprises just under 4,500 distinct CDR3 sequences, around 48% of which are singletons, and approximately 3.7% rests with the top ten. The chain recombines TRBV12-3 or TRBV12-4 with TRBJ2-5; D is ambiguous. This TCR was sampled from an adult with alopecia areata. Some clones in this sample may be carry-over from other donors' samples. This table probably holds off-target reads from a library built for another chain. The starting material was whole blood, obtained before DPC sensitization or 2, 6, or about 24 weeks after (not recorded which). Here the CDR3 reads CASSYPQETQYF. CDR3 DNA: TGTGCCAGCAGTTATCCTCAAGAGACCCAGTACTTC.